A single sample is the source of the 2 T cell receptor beta chains below, sequenced in a study of blood T cell repertoires in COVID-19. Repertoires were generated with immunoSEQ multiplex PCR, while TCRdb's copy carries only in-frame clones and drops some. The sample holds 50,000 to 65,000 clones; 70% to 90% are singletons and the top ten take roughly 1.2%. The sequencing input was peripheral blood. These receptors all come from a man aged 40-50 years with acute or convalescent COVID-19.

V is TRBV5-1 and J is TRBJ1-2; D is possibly TRBD1 (6 bases). This CDR3 has 13 residues. Deletions cut 4 bases from V and 4 bases from J, with 11 bases between. Germline CDR1 reads SGHRS; CDR2 reads YFSETQ. The CDR3 loop reads CASSTDRFYGYTF. The CDR3 DNA sequence: TGCGCCAGCAGCACGGACAGATTCTATGGCTACACCTTC.

The V and J genes are TRBV4-1 and TRBJ1-6, with TRBD1 matching 7 bases. CDR1 is MGHRA, CDR2 YSYEKL, per germline. V was clipped by 4 bases and J by 3 bases; unmatched bases: 6. The CDR3 is made up of 16 amino acids. In DNA, the CDR3 is TGCGCCAGCAGCCTTGGAGGACAGGTCTATAATTCACCCCTCCACTTT. Translation: CASSLGGQVYNSPLHF.